Listed below are T cell receptor beta chains from one sample, sequenced in a study of cytomegalovirus exposure and HLA in healthy donors. TCRdb keeps only in-frame clones here, not all; method: immunoSEQ multiplex PCR. There are under 200,000 clones in the sample; roughly 90% occur only once, and roughly 0.33% lies in the top ten. The sample comprised PBMCs. The origin of the receptors is a woman in her twenties or thirties in good health and CMV-seronegative. CDR3s include the opening cysteine and the closing phenylalanine or tryptophan. The order of the fields is J gene, V gene, CDR3 protein.

J: TRBJ2-5; V: TRBV9; CDR3: CASSAQGTGETQYF
J: TRBJ2-7; V: TRBV7-2; CDR3: CASSTGQGPYEQYF
J: TRBJ2-7; V: TRBV2; CDR3: CASSGGGNPTYEQYF
J: TRBJ2-2; V: TRBV5-1; CDR3: CASSLDNVNTGELFF
J: TRBJ1-1; V: TRBV2; CDR3: CASREQRDTEAFF
J: TRBJ2-1; V: TRBV7-2; CDR3: CASSLWGAGGPNEQFF
J: TRBJ1-2; V: TRBV9; CDR3: CASSSGTASSGYTF
J: TRBJ2-3; V: TRBV4-1; CDR3: CASSQGAAGVGADTQYF
J: TRBJ2-2; V: TRBV13; CDR3: CASSLLSNTGELFF
J: TRBJ2-7; V: TRBV5-4; CDR3: CASSVPAGDEQYF
J: TRBJ1-1; V: TRBV19; CDR3: CASIPAGNTEAFF
J: TRBJ1-1; V: TRBV5-1; CDR3: CASSLRRGTEAFF
J: TRBJ1-1; V: TRBV6-5; CDR3: CASRDPGGWAEAFF
J: TRBJ2-2; V: TRBV28; CDR3: CASTGGNTGELFF
J: TRBJ2-5; V: TRBV10-3; CDR3: CAITRGEGETQYF
J: TRBJ2-7; V: TRBV7-2; CDR3: CASSFRQGYEQYF
J: TRBJ1-2; V: TRBV6-1; CDR3: CASRGASGNYGYTF
J: TRBJ1-2; V: TRBV28; CDR3: CASSSLGRTNYGYTF
J: TRBJ2-5; V: TRBV5-4; CDR3: CASSPALAGETQYF
J: TRBJ2-2; V: TRBV7-7; CDR3: CASSQSRGRNTGELFF
J: TRBJ2-5; V: TRBV15; CDR3: CATSRDRAGGAVGAQYF
J: TRBJ2-1; V: TRBV28; CDR3: CASSLTRGEQFF
J: TRBJ2-1; V: TRBV11-2; CDR3: CASSSGADARGYEQFF
J: TRBJ1-1; V: TRBV5-3; CDR3: CARSRWQIEAFF
J: TRBJ2-7; V: TRBV2; CDR3: CASSGRTGALEQYF
J: TRBJ2-5; V: TRBV10-1; CDR3: CASSGLAGGQETQYF
J: TRBJ1-5; V: TRBV5-1; CDR3: CASSLESGVSQPQHF
J: TRBJ2-1; V: TRBV4-2; CDR3: CASSQIPGHGEQFF
J: TRBJ2-4; V: TRBV29-1; CDR3: CSVGVSTGLAGAGAKNIQYF
J: TRBJ2-2; V: TRBV7-9; CDR3: CASSYPGQGLAGELFF
J: TRBJ1-1; V: TRBV4-1; CDR3: CASSPLVGQPRKYAEAFF
J: TRBJ1-2; V: TRBV29-1; CDR3: CSVVTGGRDTF
J: TRBJ2-2; V: TRBV5-1; CDR3: CASSLDTAAGELFF
J: TRBJ1-4; V: TRBV13; CDR3: CASRRGTGGDEKLFF
J: TRBJ1-2; V: TRBV4-1; CDR3: CASSPYGTSNYGYTF
J: TRBJ2-3; V: TRBV19; CDR3: CASSTTGTGADTQYF
J: TRBJ2-3; V: TRBV29-1; CDR3: CVGTHGTDTQYF
J: TRBJ1-1; V: TRBV6-5; CDR3: CASSYGGNTEAFF
J: TRBJ2-1; V: TRBV2; CDR3: CALLRTGLYNEQFF
J: TRBJ1-4; V: TRBV4-2; CDR3: CASSQATRDANEKLFF
J: TRBJ2-2; V: TRBV5-5; CDR3: CASSLVQGKGELFF
J: TRBJ2-2; V: TRBV2; CDR3: CASSLERSPNTGELFF
J: TRBJ2-3; V: TRBV4-1; CDR3: CASSRAGSTDTQYF